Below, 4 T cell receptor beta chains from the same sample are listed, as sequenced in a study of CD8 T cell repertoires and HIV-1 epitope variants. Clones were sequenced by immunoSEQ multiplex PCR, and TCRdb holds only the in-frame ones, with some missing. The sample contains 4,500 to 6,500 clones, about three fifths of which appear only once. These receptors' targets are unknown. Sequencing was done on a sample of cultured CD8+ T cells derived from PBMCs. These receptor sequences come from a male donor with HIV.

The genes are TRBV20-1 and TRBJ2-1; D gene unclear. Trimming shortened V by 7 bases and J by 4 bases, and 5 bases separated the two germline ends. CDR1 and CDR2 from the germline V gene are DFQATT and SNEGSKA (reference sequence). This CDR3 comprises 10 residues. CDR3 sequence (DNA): TGCAGTGACGTTTACAATGAGCAGTTCTTC. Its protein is CSDVYNEQFF.

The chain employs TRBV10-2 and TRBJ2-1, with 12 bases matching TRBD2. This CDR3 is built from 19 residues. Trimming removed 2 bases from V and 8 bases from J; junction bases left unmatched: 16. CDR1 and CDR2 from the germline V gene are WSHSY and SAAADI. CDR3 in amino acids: CASSEMRLAGEYRTDEQFF. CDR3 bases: TGCGCCAGCAGTGAGATGAGACTAGCGGGAGAATACCGAACCGATGAGCAGTTCTTC.

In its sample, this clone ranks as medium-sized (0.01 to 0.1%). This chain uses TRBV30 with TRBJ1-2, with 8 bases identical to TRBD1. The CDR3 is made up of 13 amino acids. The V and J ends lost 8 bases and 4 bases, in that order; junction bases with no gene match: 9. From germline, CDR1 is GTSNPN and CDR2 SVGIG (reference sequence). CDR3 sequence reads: CAPTGGSFYGYTF. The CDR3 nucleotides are TGTGCCCCTACAGGGGGGTCCTTCTATGGCTACACCTTC. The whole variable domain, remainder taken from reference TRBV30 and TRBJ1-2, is SQTIHQWPATLVQPVGSPLSLECTVEGTSNPNLYWYRQAAGRGLQLLFYSVGIGQISSEVPQNLSASRPQDRQFILSSKKLLLSDSGFYLCAPTGGSFYGYTFGSGTRLTVV.

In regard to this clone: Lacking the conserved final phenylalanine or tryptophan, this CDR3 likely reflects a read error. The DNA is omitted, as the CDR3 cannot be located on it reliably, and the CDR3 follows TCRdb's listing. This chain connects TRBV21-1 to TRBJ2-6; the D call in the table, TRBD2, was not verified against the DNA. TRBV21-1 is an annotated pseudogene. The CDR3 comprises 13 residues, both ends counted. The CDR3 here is CASSKRTSRTLPS.